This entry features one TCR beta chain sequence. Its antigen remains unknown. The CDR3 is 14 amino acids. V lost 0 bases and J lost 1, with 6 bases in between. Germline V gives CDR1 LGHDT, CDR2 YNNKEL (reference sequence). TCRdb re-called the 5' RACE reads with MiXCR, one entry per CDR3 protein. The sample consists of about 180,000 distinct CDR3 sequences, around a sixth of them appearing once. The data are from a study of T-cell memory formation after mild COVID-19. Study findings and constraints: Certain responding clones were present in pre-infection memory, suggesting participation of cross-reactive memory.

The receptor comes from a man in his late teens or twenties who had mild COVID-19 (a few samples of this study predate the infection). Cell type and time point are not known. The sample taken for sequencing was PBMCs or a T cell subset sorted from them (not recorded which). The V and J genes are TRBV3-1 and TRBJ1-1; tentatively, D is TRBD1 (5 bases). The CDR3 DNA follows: TGTGCCAGCAGCCAAGAGACAGAGAACACTGAAGCTTTCTTT. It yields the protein CASSQETENTEAFF.